The present T cell receptor (beta chain) was sequenced within a study of cytomegalovirus exposure and HLA in healthy donors. Study information: Assignment to the Caucasian-associated ancestry cluster applied to roughly 80% of the approximately 400 genotyped donors. General study findings and limits: A cluster of highly shared sequence variants was likely a sequencing artifact. Later analysis identified several of the most significant clusters that appeared linked to common viral pathogens.

Note on this clone: Its antigen remains unknown.

The PCR employed 60 Vbeta primers together with 13 Jbeta primers. Produced via immunoSEQ multiplex PCR; TCRdb's table is partial and in-frame only. This table holds approximately 150,000 clones, over 60% found once. The germline CDR1 and CDR2 sequences are MGHRA and YSYEKL. The CDR3 is 15 amino acids. The V gene end was trimmed by 3 bases and the J gene end by 7 bases; junction bases not matched to a gene: 4. The receptor's source is a man between 35 and 55 years old in good health and CMV-seronegative. The sample comprised PBMCs. This chain links TRBV4-1 with TRBJ2-5; the match to TRBD2 covers 14 bases. The CDR3 is CASSQTSGGAVTQYF. DNA for the CDR3: TGCGCCAGCAGCCAGACTAGCGGGGGGGCTGTGACCCAGTACTTC.